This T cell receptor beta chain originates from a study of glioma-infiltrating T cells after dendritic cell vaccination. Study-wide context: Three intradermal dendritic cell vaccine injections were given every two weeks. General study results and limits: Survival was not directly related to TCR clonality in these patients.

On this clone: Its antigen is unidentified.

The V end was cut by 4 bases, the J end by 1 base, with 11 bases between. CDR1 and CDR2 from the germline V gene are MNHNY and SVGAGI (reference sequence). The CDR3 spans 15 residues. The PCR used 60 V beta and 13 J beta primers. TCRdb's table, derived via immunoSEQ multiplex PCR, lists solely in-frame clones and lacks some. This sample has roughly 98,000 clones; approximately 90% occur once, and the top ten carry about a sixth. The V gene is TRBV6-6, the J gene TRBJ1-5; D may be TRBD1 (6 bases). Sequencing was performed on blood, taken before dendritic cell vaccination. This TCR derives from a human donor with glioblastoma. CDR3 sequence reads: CASSSPDRSNQPQHF. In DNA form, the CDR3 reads TGTGCCAGCAGTTCCCCCGACAGGAGCAATCAGCCCCAGCATTTT.